This T cell receptor beta chain was observed in a study of human T cells and chemical hapten exposure. Overall study context: Per-sample TCR yield variability stemmed mainly from small pooled library volume differences.

Per germline, CDR1 SQVTM and CDR2 ANQGSEA. Trimming shortened V by 6 bases and J by 6 bases, and 14 bases separated the two germline ends. The CDR3 is 13 residues long. MiXCR was run by TCRdb on the RACE reads, yielding one entry per CDR3 protein. The sample contains 65,000 to 70,000 distinct CDR3 sequences, over 9.5% of which appear only once. Time point indicated: pre-sensitization, week 0. Indicated treatment: therapeutic diphenylcyclopropenone sensitization with weekly scalp DPC. The sequence was collected from a woman in her forties or fifties with alopecia areata. Some clones in this sample may be carry-over from other donors' samples. This chain connects TRBV29-1 to TRBJ1-4; D is possibly TRBD1 (6 bases). Sequenced here: whole blood, sampled in connection with sensitization to the hapten diphenylcyclopropenone (DPC). For the CDR3, the DNA is TGCAGCGTGGGGGCCAACAGGGATGAAAAACTGTTTTTT. Encoded protein: CSVGANRDEKLFF.